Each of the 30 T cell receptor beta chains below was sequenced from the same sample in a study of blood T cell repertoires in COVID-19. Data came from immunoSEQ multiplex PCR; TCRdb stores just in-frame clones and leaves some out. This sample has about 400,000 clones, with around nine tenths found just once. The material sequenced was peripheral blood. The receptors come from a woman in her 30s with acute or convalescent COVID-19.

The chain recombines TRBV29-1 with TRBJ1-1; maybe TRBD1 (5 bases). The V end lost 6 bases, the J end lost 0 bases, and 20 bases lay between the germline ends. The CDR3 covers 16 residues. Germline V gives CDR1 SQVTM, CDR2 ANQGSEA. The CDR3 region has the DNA TGCAGCGTGGGGGGAGGGATGAGGCGTATGAACACTGAAGCTTTCTTT. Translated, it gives CSVGGGMRRMNTEAFF.

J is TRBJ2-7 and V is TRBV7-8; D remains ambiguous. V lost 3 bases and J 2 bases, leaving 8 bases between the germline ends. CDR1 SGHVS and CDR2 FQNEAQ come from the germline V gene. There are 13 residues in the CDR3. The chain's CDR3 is CASSFGPAYEQYF. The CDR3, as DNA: TGTGCCAGCAGCTTTGGGCCCGCCTACGAGCAGTACTTC.

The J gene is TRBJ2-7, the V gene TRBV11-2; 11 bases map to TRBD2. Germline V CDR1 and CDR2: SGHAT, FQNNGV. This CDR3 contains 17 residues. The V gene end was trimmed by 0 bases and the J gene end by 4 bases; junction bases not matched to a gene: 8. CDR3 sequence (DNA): TGTGCCAGCAGCTTAGATTCACTAGCGGGGGCCAAGTACGAGCAGTACTTC. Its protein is CASSLDSLAGAKYEQYF.

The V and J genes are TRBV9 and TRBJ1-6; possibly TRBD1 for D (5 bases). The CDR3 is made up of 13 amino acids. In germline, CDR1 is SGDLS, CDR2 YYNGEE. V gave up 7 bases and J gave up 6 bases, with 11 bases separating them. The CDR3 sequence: CASAGLSNSPLHF. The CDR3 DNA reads TGTGCCAGCGCGGGACTTAGTAATTCACCCCTCCACTTT.

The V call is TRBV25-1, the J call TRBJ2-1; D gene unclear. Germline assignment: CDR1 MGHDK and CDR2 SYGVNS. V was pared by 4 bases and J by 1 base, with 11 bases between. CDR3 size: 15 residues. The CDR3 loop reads CASSGFGSSYNEQFF. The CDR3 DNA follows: TGTGCCAGCAGTGGCTTCGGTTCATCCTACAATGAGCAGTTCTTC.

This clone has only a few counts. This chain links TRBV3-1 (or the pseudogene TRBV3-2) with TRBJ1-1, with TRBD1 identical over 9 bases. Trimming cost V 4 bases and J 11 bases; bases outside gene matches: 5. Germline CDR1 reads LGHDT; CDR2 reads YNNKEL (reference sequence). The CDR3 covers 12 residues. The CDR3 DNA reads TGTGCCAGCAGCCCAGGGGACAGGGCGGCTTTCTTT. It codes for CASSPGDRAAFF.

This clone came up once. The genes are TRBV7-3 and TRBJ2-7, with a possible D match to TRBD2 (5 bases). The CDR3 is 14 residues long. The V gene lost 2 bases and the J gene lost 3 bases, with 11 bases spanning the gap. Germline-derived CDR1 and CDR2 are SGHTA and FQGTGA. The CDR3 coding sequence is TGTGCCAGCAGCTTACCAGGACTCTACTACGAGCAGTACTTC. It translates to CASSLPGLYYEQYF. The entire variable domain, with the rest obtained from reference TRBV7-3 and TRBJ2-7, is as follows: GAGVSQTPSNKVTEKGKYVELRCDPISGHTALYWYRQSLGQGPEFLIYFQGTGAADDSGLPNDRFFAVRPEGSVSTLKIQRTERGDSAVYLCASSLPGLYYEQYFGPGTRLTVT.

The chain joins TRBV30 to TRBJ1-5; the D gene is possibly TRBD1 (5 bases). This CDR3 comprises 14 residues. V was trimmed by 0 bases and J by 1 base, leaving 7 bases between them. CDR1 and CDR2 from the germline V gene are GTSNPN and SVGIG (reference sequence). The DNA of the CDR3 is TGTGCCTGGAGTGTGGGGCCGAGCAATCAGCCCCAGCATTTT. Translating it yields CAWSVGPSNQPQHF.

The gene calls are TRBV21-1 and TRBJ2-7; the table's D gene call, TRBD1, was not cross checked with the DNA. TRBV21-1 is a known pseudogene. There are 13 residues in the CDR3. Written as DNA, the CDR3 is TGTGCCAGCAGCAAAGGGGACAGCTACGAGCAGTACTTC. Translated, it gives CASSKGDSYEQYF.

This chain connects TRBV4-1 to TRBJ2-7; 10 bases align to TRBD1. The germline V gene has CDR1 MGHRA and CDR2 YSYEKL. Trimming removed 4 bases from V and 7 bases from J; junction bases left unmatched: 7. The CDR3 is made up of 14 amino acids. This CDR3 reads CASSPRQGAKEQYF. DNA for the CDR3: TGCGCCAGCAGCCCGAGACAGGGGGCGAAGGAGCAGTACTTC.

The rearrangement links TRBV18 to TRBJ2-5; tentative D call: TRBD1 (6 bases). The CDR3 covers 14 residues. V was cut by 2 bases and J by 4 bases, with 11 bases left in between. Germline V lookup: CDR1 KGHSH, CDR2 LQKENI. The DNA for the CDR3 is TGTGCCAGCTCACCATTCAGGGGTGCAGAGACCCAGTACTTC. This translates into CASSPFRGAETQYF.

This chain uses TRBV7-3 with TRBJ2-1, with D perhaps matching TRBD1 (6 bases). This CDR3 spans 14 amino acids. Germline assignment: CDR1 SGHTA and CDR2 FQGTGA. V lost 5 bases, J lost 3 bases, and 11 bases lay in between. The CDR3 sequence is CASSPGANYNEQFF. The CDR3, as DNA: TGTGCCAGCAGCCCAGGGGCCAACTACAATGAGCAGTTCTTC.

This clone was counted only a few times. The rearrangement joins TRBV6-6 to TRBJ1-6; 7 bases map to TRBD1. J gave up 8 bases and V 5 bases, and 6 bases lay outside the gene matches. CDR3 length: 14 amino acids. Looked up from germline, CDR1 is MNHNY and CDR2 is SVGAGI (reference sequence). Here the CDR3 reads CASSPPGGDSPLHF. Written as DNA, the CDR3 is TGTGCCAGCAGTCCCCCAGGGGGTGATTCACCCCTCCACTTT.

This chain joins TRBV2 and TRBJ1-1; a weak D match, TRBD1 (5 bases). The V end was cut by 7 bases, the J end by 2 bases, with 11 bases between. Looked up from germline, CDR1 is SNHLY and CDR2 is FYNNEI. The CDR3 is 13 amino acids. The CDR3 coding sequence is TGTGCCAGCAATGGCAGGGCAAACACTGAAGCTTTCTTT. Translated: CASNGRANTEAFF.

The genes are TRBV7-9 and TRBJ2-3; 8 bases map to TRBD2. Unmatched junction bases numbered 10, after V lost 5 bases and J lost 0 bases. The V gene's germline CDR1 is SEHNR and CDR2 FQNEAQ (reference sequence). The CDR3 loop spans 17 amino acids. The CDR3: CASSGASGRPSTDTQYF. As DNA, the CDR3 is TGTGCCAGCAGCGGGGCTAGCGGGCGACCAAGCACAGATACGCAGTATTTT.

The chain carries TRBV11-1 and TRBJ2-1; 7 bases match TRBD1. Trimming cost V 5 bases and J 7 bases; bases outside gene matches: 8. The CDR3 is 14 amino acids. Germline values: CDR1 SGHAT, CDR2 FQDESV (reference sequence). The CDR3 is CASSHSIQGNEQFF. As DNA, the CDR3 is TGTGCCAGCAGCCACTCAATACAGGGGAATGAGCAGTTCTTC.

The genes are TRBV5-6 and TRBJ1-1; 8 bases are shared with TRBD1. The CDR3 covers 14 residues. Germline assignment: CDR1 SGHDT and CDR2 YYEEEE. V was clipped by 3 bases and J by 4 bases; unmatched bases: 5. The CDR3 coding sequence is TGTGCCAGCAGCTGGGGACAGGCAGGCACTGAAGCTTTCTTT. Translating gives CASSWGQAGTEAFF. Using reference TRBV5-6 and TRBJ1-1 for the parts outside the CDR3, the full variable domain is DAGVTQSPTHLIKTRGQQVTLRCSPKSGHDTVSWYQQALGQGPQFIFQYYEEEERQRGNFPDRFSGHQFPNYSSELNVNALLLGDSALYLCASSWGQAGTEAFFGQGTRLTVV.

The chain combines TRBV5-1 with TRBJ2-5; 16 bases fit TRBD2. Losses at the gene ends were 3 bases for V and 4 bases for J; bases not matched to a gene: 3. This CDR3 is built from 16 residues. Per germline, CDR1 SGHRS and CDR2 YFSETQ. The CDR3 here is CASSSGLAGGLETQYF. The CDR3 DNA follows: TGCGCCAGCAGCTCGGGACTAGCGGGGGGGCTAGAGACCCAGTACTTC.

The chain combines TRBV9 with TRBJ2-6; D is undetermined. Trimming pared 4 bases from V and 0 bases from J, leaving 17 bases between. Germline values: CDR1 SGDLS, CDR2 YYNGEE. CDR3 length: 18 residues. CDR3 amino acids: CASSPYMSPVSGANVLTF. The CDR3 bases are TGTGCCAGCAGCCCGTATATGTCTCCGGTCTCTGGGGCCAACGTCCTGACTTTC.

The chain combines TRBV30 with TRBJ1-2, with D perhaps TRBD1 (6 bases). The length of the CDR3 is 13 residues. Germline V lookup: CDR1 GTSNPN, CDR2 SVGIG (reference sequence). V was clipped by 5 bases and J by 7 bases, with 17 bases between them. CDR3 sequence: CAWAAGAGGGYTF. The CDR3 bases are TGTGCCTGGGCCGCAGGGGCGGGAGGTGGCTACACCTTC.

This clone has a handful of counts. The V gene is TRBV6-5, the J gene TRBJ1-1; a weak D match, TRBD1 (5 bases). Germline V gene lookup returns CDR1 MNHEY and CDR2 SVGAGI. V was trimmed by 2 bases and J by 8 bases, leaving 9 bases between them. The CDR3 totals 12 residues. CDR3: CASSYSGGEAFF. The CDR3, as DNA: TGTGCCAGCAGTTACAGCGGGGGAGAAGCTTTCTTT.

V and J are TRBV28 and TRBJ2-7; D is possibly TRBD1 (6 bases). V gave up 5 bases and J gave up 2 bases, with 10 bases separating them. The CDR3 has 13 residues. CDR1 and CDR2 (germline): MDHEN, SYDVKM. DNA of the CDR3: TGTGCCAGCAGTAGGACAGCGCCCTACGAGCAGTACTTC. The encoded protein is CASSRTAPYEQYF.

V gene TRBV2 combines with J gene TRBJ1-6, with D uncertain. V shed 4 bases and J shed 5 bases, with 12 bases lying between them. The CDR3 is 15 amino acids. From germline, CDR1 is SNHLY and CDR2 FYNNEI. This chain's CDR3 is CASSGTAGNNSPLHF. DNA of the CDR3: TGTGCCAGCAGTGGCACGGCAGGCAATAATTCACCCCTCCACTTT.

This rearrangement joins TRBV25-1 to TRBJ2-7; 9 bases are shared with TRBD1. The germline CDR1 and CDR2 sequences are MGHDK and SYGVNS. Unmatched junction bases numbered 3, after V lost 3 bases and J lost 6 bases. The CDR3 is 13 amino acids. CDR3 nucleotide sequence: TGTGCCAGCAGTGATTGGGACAGGGCCGAGCAGTACTTC. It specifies CASSDWDRAEQYF.

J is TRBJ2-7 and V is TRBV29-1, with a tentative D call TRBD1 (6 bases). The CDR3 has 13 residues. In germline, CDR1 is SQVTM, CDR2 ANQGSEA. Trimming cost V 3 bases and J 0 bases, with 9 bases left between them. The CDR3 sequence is CSVDTGSSYEQYF. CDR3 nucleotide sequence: TGCAGCGTTGACACAGGGTCCTCCTACGAGCAGTACTTC.

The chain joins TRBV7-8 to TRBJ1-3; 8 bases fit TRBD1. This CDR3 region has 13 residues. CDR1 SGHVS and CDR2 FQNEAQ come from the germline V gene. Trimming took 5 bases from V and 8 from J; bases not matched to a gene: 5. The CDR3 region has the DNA TGTGCCAGCAGCGAGGACAGGGCATACACCATATATTTT. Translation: CASSEDRAYTIYF.

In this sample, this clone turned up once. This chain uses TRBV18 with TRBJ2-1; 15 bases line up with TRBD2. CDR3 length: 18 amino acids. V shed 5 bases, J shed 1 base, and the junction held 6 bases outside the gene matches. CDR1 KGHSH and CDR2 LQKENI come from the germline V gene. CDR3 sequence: CASSAGLAGGQSYNEQFF. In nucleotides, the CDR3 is TGTGCCAGCTCAGCGGGACTAGCGGGGGGACAATCCTACAATGAGCAGTTCTTC. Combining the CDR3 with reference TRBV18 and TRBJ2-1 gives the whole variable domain NAGVMQNPRHLVRRRGQEARLRCSPMKGHSHVYWYRQLPEEGLKFMVYLQKENIIDESGMPKERFSAEFPKEGPSILRIQQVVRGDSAAYFCASSAGLAGGQSYNEQFFGPGTRLTVL.

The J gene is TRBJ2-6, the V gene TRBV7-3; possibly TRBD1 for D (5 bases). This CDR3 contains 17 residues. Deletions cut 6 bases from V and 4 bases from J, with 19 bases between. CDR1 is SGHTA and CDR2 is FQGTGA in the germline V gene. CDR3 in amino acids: CASSARGAEPGANVLTF. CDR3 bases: TGTGCCAGCAGTGCCCGTGGGGCTGAACCCGGGGCCAACGTCCTGACTTTC.

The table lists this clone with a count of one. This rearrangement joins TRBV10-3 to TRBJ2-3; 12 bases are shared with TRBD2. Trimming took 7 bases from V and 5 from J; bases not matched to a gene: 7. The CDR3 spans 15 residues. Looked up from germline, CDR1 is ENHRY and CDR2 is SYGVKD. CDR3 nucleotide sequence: TGTGCCATCAAGCGGCTAGCGGGGGGGTTAGATACGCAGTATTTT. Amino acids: CAIKRLAGGLDTQYF.

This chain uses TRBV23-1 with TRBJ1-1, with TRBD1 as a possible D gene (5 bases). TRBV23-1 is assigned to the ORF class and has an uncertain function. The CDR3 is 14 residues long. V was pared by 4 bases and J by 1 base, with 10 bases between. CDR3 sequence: CASSRGLANTEAFF. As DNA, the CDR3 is TGCGCCAGCAGTCGGGGCCTGGCGAACACTGAAGCTTTCTTT.